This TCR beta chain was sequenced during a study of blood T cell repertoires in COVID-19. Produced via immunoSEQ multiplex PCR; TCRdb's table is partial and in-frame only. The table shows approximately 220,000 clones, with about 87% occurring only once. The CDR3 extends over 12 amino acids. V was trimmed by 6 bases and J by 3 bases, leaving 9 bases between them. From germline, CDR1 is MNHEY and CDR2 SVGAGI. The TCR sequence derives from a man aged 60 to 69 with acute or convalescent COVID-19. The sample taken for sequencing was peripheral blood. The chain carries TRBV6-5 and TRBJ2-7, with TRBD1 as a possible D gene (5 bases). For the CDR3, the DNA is TGTGCCAGCAGCGCCGACAGCTACGAGCAGTACTTC. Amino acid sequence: CASSADSYEQYF.